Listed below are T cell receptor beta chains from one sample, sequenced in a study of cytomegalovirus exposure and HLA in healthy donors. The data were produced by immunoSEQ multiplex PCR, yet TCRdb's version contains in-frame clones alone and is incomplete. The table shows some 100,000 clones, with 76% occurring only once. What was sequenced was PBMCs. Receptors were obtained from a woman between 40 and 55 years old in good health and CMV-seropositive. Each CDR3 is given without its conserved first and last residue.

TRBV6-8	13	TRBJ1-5	ASSIWTGRSQPQH
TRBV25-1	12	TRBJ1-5	ASSGAGGNQPQH
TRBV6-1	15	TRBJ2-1	ASSELRTGRVHNEQF
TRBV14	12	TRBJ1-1	ASSPRGLYTEAF
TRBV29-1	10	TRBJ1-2	SVVRRDNGYT
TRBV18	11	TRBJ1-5	ASSETGSQPQH
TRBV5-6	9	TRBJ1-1	ASSQNTEAF
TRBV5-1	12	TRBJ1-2	ASSRSSANYGYT
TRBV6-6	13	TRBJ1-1	ASSPRGALNTEAF
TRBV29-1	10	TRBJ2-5	SVLRGGETQY
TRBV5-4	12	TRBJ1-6	ASSFRQGYSPLH
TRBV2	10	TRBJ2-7	ASSENPFGGY
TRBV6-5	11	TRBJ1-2	ASSRQGPYGYT
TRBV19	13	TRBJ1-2	ASSPQGLRPYGYT
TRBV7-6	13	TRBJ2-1	ASSLGGGSYNEQF
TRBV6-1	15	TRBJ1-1	ASSDNDRGQRNTEAF
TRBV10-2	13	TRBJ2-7	ASSVSETGAHEQY
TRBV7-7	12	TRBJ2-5	ASSLAIGAETQY
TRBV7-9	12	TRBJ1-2	ASSPAGDHYGYT
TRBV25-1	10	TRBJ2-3	AAGGYTDTQY
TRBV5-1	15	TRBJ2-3	ASSTGTASLIWDTQY
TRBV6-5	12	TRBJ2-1	ASRRDRAPNEQF
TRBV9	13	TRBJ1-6	ASSVDPGGNSPLH
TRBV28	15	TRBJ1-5	ASSFFPITPGTQPQH
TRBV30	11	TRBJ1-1	AWSWTANTEAF
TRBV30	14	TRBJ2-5	AWSGPVGLRPETQY
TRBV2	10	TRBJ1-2	ASTETGHGYT
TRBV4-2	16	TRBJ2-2	ASSLLAGAGSGTGELF
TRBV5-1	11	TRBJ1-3	ASSERTGNTIY
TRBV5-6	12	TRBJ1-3	ASSLRTPGNTIY
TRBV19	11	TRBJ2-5	ASSYRRSETQY
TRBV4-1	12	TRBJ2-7	ASSPRQGSDEQY
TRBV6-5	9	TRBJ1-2	ASSNRGRYT
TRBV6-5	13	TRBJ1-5	ASRRDSWSNQPQH
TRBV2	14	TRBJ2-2	ASSEPLRTNTGELF
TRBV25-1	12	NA	ASSGLDRTYEQY
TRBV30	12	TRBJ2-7	AGKSSRIFYEQY
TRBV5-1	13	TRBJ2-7	ASSLGSGWDYEQY
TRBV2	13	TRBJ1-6	ASSFGQGAYSPLH
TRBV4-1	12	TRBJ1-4	ASSHAGGNEKLF
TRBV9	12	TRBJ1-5	ASSAQGSNQPQH
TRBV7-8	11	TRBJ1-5	ASSPERVQPQH
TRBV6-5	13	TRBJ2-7	ASSYWGQGGYEQY
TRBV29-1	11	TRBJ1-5	SVRTDSNQPQH
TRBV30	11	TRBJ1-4	AWNTQTGEKLF
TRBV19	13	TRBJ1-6	ASAKIGTGGSPLH
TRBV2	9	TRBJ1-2	ASGGQVGYT
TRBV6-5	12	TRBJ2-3	ASAGSLWTDTQC
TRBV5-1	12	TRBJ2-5	ATGGGGEGETQY
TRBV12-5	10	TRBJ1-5	ASAYSNQPQH
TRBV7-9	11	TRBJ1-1	ASSFHRQTEAF
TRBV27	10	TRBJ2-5	AQQGGQETQY
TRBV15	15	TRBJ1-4	ATRRGSAAQTNEKLF
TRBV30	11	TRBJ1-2	AWSAGHSYGYT
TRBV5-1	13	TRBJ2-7	ASSSKGGPSYEQY